The 26 T cell receptor beta chains presented below share a single source sample, sequenced in a study of blood T cell repertoires in COVID-19. Sequencing was performed with immunoSEQ multiplex PCR; in TCRdb, only in-frame clones are kept and a portion is missing. The sample carries 100,000 or so clones, just over 90% recorded once. Sequencing was carried out using peripheral blood. These receptors were collected from a man aged 50 to 59 with active COVID-19.

The rearrangement joins TRBV30 to TRBJ2-7; D perhaps matches TRBD2 (5 bases). Germline V gene data show CDR1 as GTSNPN and CDR2 as SVGIG (reference sequence). This CDR3 is built from 15 residues. Trimming took off 2 bases at V and 1 base at J, with 15 bases between the two ends. This chain's CDR3 is CAWSSGLAGSYEQYV. DNA for the CDR3: TGTGCCTGGAGTTCCGGTCTAGCCGGATCCTACGAGCAGTACGTC.

The chain employs TRBV19 and TRBJ2-1; 10 bases fit TRBD2. CDR3 length: 16 amino acids. Trimming took 1 base from V and 6 from J; bases not matched to a gene: 6. Germline CDR1 and CDR2: LNHDA and SQIVND (reference sequence). The CDR3 sequence is CASSIVGTSVLNEQFF. The CDR3 nucleotides are TGTGCCAGTAGTATAGTCGGGACTAGCGTCCTCAATGAGCAGTTCTTC.

The chain uses TRBV5-1 and TRBJ1-2, with TRBD1 as a possible D gene (5 bases). CDR3 length: 13 amino acids. V gave up 4 bases and J gave up 0 bases, with 7 bases separating them. CDR1 and CDR2 (germline): SGHRS, YFSETQ. CDR3 DNA sequence: TGCGCCAGCAGCCCGGGGGCTAACTATGGCTACACCTTC. The encoded protein is CASSPGANYGYTF.

By proportion, this clone is medium-sized. The chain carries TRBV5-1 and TRBJ2-1; TRBD2 agrees at 8 bases. The CDR3 is 13 amino acids. J lost 10 bases, V lost 2 bases, and 5 bases had no gene match. Germline loops: CDR1 SGHRS, CDR2 YFSETQ. This CDR3 is CASSLKASGEQFF. The CDR3 DNA follows: TGCGCCAGCAGCTTAAAGGCTAGCGGGGAGCAGTTCTTC.

CDR3 bases: TGTGCCAGCAGTGAAATGAGCGGGGGGGCCTACAATGAGCAGTTCTTC. Translating gives CASSEMSGGAYNEQFF. The chain couples TRBV6-1 to TRBJ2-1; 10 bases match TRBD2. CDR3 length: 16 residues. CDR1 and CDR2 from the germline V gene are MNHNS and SASEGT. The ends lost 2 bases at V and 2 bases at J; junction bases unmatched: 3.

The chain links TRBV11-3 to TRBJ2-1, with D tentatively TRBD2 (6 bases). V lost 1 base to trimming and J lost 2 bases, with 9 bases between them. The CDR3 loop spans 15 amino acids. Germline CDR1 SGHNT, CDR2 YENEEA. DNA of the CDR3: TGTGCCAGCAGCTTAGGGCGGGGAACCTACAATGAGCAGTTCTTC. Translation: CASSLGRGTYNEQFF.

The CDR3 region has the DNA TGTGCCAGCAGGGAAAGGGGGCTGTATGGCTACACCTTC. It codes for CASRERGLYGYTF. The rearrangement joins TRBV28 to TRBJ1-2; 7 nucleotides line up with TRBD1. V shed 6 bases, J shed 5 bases, and the junction held 6 bases outside the gene matches. This CDR3 region has 13 residues. Per germline, CDR1 MDHEN and CDR2 SYDVKM.

The chain has TRBV12-3 or TRBV12-4 and TRBJ1-5; maybe TRBD1 (6 bases). V lost 5 bases and J 4 bases, leaving 9 bases between the germline ends. The length of the CDR3 is 13 residues. CDR3: CASSPDRNQPQHF. The CDR3 DNA is TGTGCCAGCAGTCCGGACAGAAATCAGCCCCAGCATTTT.

V gene TRBV10-3 combines with J gene TRBJ2-7; no clear D. Germline V lookup: CDR1 ENHRY, CDR2 SYGVKD. V dropped 3 bases and J dropped 2 bases, with 5 bases sitting between them. The CDR3 spans 12 residues. The CDR3, as DNA: TGTGCCATCAGTGACACACCCTACGAGCAGTACGTC. It encodes CAISDTPYEQYV.

V and J are TRBV9 and TRBJ1-2, with D possibly matching TRBD1 (5 bases). Between the trimmed V and J ends, which lost 3 bases and 7 bases, there was a span of 19 bases. CDR3 size: 15 residues. CDR1 and CDR2 from the germline V gene are SGDLS and YYNGEE. CDR3 coding DNA: TGTGCCAGCAGCGGATTTCTAGGGACTCTAAGTGGCTACACCTTC. This encodes CASSGFLGTLSGYTF.

The rearrangement links TRBV7-9 to TRBJ1-2; D may be TRBD1 (5 bases). Per the germline V gene, CDR1 is SEHNR and CDR2 is FQNEAQ (reference sequence). The CDR3 is 14 amino acids. Trimming left V 1 base short and J 6 bases short, with 12 bases between. The CDR3 sequence is CASSLESTGDGYTF. The CDR3 nucleotides are TGTGCCAGCAGCTTAGAGTCCACGGGGGATGGCTACACCTTC.

V and J are TRBV5-6 and TRBJ2-7; 7 positions match TRBD2. Germline loops: CDR1 SGHDT, CDR2 YYEEEE. V gave up 0 bases and J gave up 3 bases; unmatched junction bases: 6. The CDR3 extends over 15 amino acids. Here the CDR3 reads CASSLERSSGYEQYV. The CDR3 DNA sequence: TGTGCCAGCAGCTTGGAACGGTCTAGCGGCTACGAGCAGTACGTC.

The chain combines TRBV21-1 with TRBJ2-7; the table's D call TRBD2 went unverified against the DNA. TRBV21-1 is an annotated pseudogene. This CDR3 is built from 14 residues. In DNA form, the CDR3 reads TGTGCCAGCCGGAGCGGGAGGGCCGACTACGAGCAGTACGTC. Its translation is CASRSGRADYEQYV.

The chain joins TRBV11-3 to TRBJ2-7; 12 nucleotides line up with TRBD2. The CDR3 loop spans 17 amino acids. The V gene end was trimmed by 3 bases and the J gene end by 2 bases; junction bases not matched to a gene: 8. Per germline, CDR1 SGHNT and CDR2 YENEEA. CDR3 amino acids: CASSLRPGLAGPYEQYV. CDR3 DNA: TGTGCCAGCAGCTTGCGCCCCGGACTAGCGGGGCCCTACGAGCAGTACGTC.

This clone was recorded a few times. V and J are TRBV30 and TRBJ1-5; no firm D call. CDR1 and CDR2 from the germline V gene are GTSNPN and SVGIG (reference sequence). V was clipped by 0 bases and J by 7 bases, with 7 bases between them. This CDR3 region has 12 residues. The CDR3 DNA follows: TGTGCCTGGAGTGTACTAGGCCAGCCCCAGCATTTT. The encoded protein is CAWSVLGQPQHF.

This sequence joins TRBV7-9 and TRBJ2-5, with D unclear. The germline V gene has CDR1 SEHNR and CDR2 FQNEAQ (reference sequence). The CDR3 contains 16 residues. V shed 5 bases and J shed 2 bases, with 18 bases lying between them. CDR3: CASSRFAATTQETQYF. The CDR3 bases are TGTGCCAGCAGCCGCTTTGCTGCAACAACACAAGAGACCCAGTACTTC.

The rearrangement links TRBV4-1 to TRBJ2-3; TRBD1 matches 11 bases. The CDR3 is 14 amino acids. The ends lost 6 bases at V and 6 bases at J; junction bases unmatched: 5. Germline V gives CDR1 MGHRA, CDR2 YSYEKL. The CDR3: CASRDRGPVDTQYF. The CDR3 nucleotides are TGCGCCAGCAGGGACAGGGGGCCGGTGGATACGCAGTATTTT.

V gene TRBV10-2 combines with J gene TRBJ2-7; TRBD2 agrees at 9 bases. Trimming cost V 7 bases and J 5 bases; bases outside gene matches: 12. CDR1 WSHSY and CDR2 SAAADI come from the germline V gene. The CDR3 extends over 15 amino acids. The CDR3: CASNIAGAWGNEQYF. The CDR3 DNA reads TGCGCCAGCAACATAGCGGGGGCCTGGGGGAACGAGCAGTACTTC.

The chain has TRBV7-8 and TRBJ2-2; TRBD1 is a possible D gene (5 bases). Per the germline V gene, CDR1 is SGHVS and CDR2 is FQNEAQ. The CDR3 has 14 residues. Trimming took 11 bases from V and 0 from J, leaving 13 bases between them. The CDR3 sequence is CACARGTNTGELFF. As DNA, the CDR3 is TGTGCCTGTGCAAGGGGAACGAACACCGGGGAGCTGTTTTTT. Combining the CDR3 with reference TRBV7-8 and TRBJ2-2 gives the whole variable domain GAGVSQSPRYKVAKRGQDVALRCDPISGHVSLFWYQQALGQGPEFLTYFQNEAQLDKSGLPSDRFFAERPEGSVSTLKIQRTQQEDSAVYLCACARGTNTGELFFGEGSRLTVL.

The chain joins TRBV4-1 to TRBJ2-1; 7 positions match TRBD2. The J segment lost 10 bases and the V segment lost 2 bases, leaving 14 bases of the junction unmatched. CDR1 is MGHRA, CDR2 YSYEKL, per germline. This CDR3 has 16 amino acids. The CDR3 sequence is CASSQRTPAGDREQFF. The CDR3 DNA follows: TGCGCCAGCAGCCAACGTACACCCGCGGGGGATCGCGAGCAGTTCTTC.

V usage is TRBV19 and J usage is TRBJ2-1, with 11 bases that match TRBD2. The germline CDR1 and CDR2 sequences are LNHDA and SQIVND (reference sequence). V lost 8 bases to trimming and J lost 8 bases; unmatched junction nucleotides: 14. The CDR3 consists of 16 residues. CDR3 sequence reads: CASRRAGLAEGDEQFF. The CDR3 DNA reads as TGTGCCAGTCGGCGAGCGGGACTAGCGGAGGGAGATGAGCAGTTCTTC.

This clone was observed a single time. The chain couples TRBV3-1 (or the pseudogene TRBV3-2) to TRBJ2-7; TRBD2 matches at 14 bases. CDR1 is LGHDT, CDR2 YNNKEL, per germline (reference sequence). The CDR3 extends over 15 amino acids. Germline trimming cut 1 base from V and 6 bases from J; bases unmatched to any gene: 2. This CDR3 reads CASSQGLAGGSEQYV. In DNA form, the CDR3 reads TGTGCCAGCAGCCAAGGACTAGCGGGAGGGAGCGAGCAGTACGTC.

The chain uses TRBV29-1 and TRBJ2-1; D perhaps matches TRBD1 (5 bases). The germline V gene has CDR1 SQVTM and CDR2 ANQGSEA. CDR3 length: 12 amino acids. The germline V and J ends were trimmed by 2 bases and 9 bases, with 11 bases remaining between them. The CDR3 region is CSVESSRGEQFF. CDR3 coding DNA: TGCAGCGTTGAATCTAGTAGGGGTGAGCAGTTCTTC.

The chain employs TRBV6-6 and TRBJ1-1; maybe TRBD1 (5 bases). The CDR3 is made up of 15 amino acids. Deletions cut 3 bases from V and 0 bases from J, with 11 bases between. Germline V gives CDR1 MNHNY, CDR2 SVGAGI (reference sequence). For the CDR3, the DNA is TGTGCCAGCAGTTATCATAAGGGGATGAACACTGAAGCTTTCTTT. Residues: CASSYHKGMNTEAFF.

The chain is built from TRBV9 and TRBJ2-3, with TRBD2 matching 11 bases. Trimming took 4 bases from V and 1 from J; bases not matched to a gene: 11. Germline-derived CDR1 and CDR2 are SGDLS and YYNGEE. The CDR3 contains 18 residues. The CDR3 region is CASSTGTSGDPGTDTQYF. DNA of the CDR3: TGTGCCAGCAGCACCGGGACTAGCGGTGATCCGGGCACAGATACGCAGTATTTT. Supplemented by reference TRBV9 and TRBJ2-3, the full variable domain reads DSGVTQTPKHLITATGQRVTLRCSPRSGDLSVYWYQQSLDQGLQFLIQYYNGEERAKGNILERFSAQQFPDLHSELNLSSLELGDSALYFCASSTGTSGDPGTDTQYFGPGTRLTVL.

This clone was detected only once. CDR3 amino acids: CASSEAGPLNTGELFF. CDR3 bases: TGTGCCAGCAGTGAGGCGGGACCATTAAACACCGGGGAGCTGTTTTTT. The V and J genes are TRBV2 and TRBJ2-2, with a possible D match to TRBD2 (6 bases). V shed 3 bases and J shed 2 bases, with 13 bases lying between them. CDR1 is SNHLY and CDR2 is FYNNEI in the germline V gene. The CDR3 length is 16 residues.